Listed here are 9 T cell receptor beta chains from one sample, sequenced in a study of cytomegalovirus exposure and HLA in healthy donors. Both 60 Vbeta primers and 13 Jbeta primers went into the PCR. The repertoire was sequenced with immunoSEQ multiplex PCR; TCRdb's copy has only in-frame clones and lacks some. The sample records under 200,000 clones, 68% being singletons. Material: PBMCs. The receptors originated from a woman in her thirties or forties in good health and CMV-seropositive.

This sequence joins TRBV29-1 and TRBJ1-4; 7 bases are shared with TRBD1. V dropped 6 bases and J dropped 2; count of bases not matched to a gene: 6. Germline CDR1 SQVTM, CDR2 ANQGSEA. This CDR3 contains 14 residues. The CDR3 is CSVTIQGTNEKLFF. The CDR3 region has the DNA TGCAGCGTGACCATACAGGGGACTAATGAAAAACTGTTTTTT.

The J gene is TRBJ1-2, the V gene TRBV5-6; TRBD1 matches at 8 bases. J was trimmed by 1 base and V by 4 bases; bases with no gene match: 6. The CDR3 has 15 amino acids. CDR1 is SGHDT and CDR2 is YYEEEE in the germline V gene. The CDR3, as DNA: TGTGCCAGCAGCCGGGGGACAGGCATTAACTATGGCTACACCTTC. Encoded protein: CASSRGTGINYGYTF. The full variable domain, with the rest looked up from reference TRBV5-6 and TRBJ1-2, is DAGVTQSPTHLIKTRGQQVTLRCSPKSGHDTVSWYQQALGQGPQFIFQYYEEEERQRGNFPDRFSGHQFPNYSSELNVNALLLGDSALYLCASSRGTGINYGYTFGSGTRLTVV.

CDR3 residues: CASRAFYEQYF. The DNA of the CDR3 is TGTGCCAGCAGAGCGTTCTACGAGCAGTACTTC. The V gene is TRBV2, the J gene TRBJ2-7; no firm D call. In germline, CDR1 is SNHLY, CDR2 FYNNEI. The ends were cut back, 6 bases at V and 3 bases at J, with 6 bases in the middle. This CDR3 is built from 11 residues.

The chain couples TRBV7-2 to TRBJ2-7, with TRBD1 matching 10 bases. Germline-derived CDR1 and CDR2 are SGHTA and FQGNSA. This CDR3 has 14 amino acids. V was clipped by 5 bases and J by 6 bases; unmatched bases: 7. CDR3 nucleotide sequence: TGTGCCAGCAGCACTCGACAGGGGGCGGTCGAGCAGTACTTC. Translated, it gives CASSTRQGAVEQYF.

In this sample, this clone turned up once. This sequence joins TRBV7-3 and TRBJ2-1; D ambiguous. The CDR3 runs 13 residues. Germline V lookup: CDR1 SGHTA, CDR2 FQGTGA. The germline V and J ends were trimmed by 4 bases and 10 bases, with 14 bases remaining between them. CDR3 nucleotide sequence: TGTGCCAGCAGCTCTGATCGGGTAACCGAGCAGTTCTTC. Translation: CASSSDRVTEQFF.

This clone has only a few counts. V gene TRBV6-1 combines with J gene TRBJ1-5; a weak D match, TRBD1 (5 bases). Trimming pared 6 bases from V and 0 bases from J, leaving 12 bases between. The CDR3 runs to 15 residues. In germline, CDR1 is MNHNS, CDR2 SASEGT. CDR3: CASSPGGSSNQPQHF. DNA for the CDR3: TGTGCCAGCAGCCCGGGGGGTTCTAGCAATCAGCCCCAGCATTTT.

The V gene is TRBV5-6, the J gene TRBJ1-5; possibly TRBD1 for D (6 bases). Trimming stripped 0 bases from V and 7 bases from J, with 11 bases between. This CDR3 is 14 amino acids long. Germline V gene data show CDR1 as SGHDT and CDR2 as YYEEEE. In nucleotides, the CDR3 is TGTGCCAGCAGCTTGGGAGGGGGATGGCAGCCCCAGCATTTT. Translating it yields CASSLGGGWQPQHF.

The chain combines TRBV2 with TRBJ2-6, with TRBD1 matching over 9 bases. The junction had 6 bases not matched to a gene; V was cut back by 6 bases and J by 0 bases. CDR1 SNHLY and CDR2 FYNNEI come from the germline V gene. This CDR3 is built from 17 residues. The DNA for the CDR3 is TGTGCCAGCAGAACAGACAGGGGGACCTCTGGGGCCAACGTCCTGACTTTC. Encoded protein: CASRTDRGTSGANVLTF.

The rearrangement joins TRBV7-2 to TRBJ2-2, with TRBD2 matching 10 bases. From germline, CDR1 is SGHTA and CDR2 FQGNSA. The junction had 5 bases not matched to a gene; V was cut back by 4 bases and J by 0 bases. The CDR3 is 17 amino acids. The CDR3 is CASSWTSGTANTGELFF. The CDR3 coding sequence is TGTGCCAGCAGCTGGACTAGCGGCACCGCGAACACCGGGGAGCTGTTTTTT.